The 11 T cell receptor beta chains below all came from one sample that was sequenced in a study of T cells after somatic rescue of genetic block. Assay used: immunoSEQ multiplex PCR; TCRdb lists only in-frame clones, some missing. The sample holds tens of thousands of clones, 85% to 95% seen once. Input material: peripheral blood mononuclear cells (PBMCs). The receptors originated from a man in his forties.

The chain combines TRBV7-2 with TRBJ2-5; D is uncertain. CDR3 length: 12 amino acids. Per the germline V gene, CDR1 is SGHTA and CDR2 is FQGNSA. V gave up 5 bases and J gave up 0 bases, with 4 bases separating them. CDR3 coding DNA: TGTGCCAGCAGCCACTACCAAGAGACCCAGTACTTC. It specifies CASSHYQETQYF. The full variable domain, with the rest looked up from reference TRBV7-2 and TRBJ2-5, is GAGVSQSPSNKVTEKGKDVELRCDPISGHTALYWYRQSLGQGLEFLIYFQGNSAPDKSGLPSDRFSAERTGGSVSTLTIQRTQQEDSAVYLCASSHYQETQYFGPGTRLLVL.

This chain joins TRBV4-3 and TRBJ2-1, with a tentative D call TRBD1 (5 bases). Trimming cost V 0 bases and J 9 bases, with 6 bases left between them. In germline, CDR1 is LGHNA, CDR2 YSLEER. The CDR3 loop spans 12 amino acids. CDR3 in amino acids: CASSQEGLEQFF. CDR3 nucleotide sequence: TGCGCCAGCAGCCAAGAGGGGCTTGAGCAGTTCTTC.

This chain uses TRBV6-5 with TRBJ2-2, with TRBD1 matching over 9 bases. V shed 6 bases, J shed 5 bases, and the junction held 7 bases outside the gene matches. This CDR3 is built from 15 residues. Germline CDR1 is MNHEY and CDR2 is SVGAGI. CDR3 in amino acids: CASSIRDRDTGELFF. CDR3 bases: TGTGCCAGCAGCATCCGGGACAGGGATACCGGGGAGCTGTTTTTT.

The rearrangement links TRBV11-2 to TRBJ1-2; 7 nucleotides agree with TRBD1. Germline V gene sequence: CDR1 SGHAT, CDR2 FQNNGV. CDR3 size: 15 residues. J gave up 3 bases and V 5 bases, and 9 bases lay outside the gene matches. The CDR3 spells CASSHYRGKDYGYTF. The CDR3 nucleotides read TGTGCCAGCAGCCACTACAGGGGAAAAGACTATGGCTACACCTTC.

V gene TRBV4-3 combines with J gene TRBJ2-2; perhaps D is TRBD1 or TRBD2 (5 bases each). V lost 4 bases, J lost 6 bases, and 15 bases lay in between. The CDR3 has 15 amino acids. Per the germline V gene, CDR1 is LGHNA and CDR2 is YSLEER. The CDR3 is CASSRGPGTAGELFF. CDR3 coding DNA: TGCGCCAGCAGCCGCGGGCCCGGGACGGCCGGGGAGCTGTTTTTT.

The V gene is TRBV10-1, the J gene TRBJ2-1, with D possibly TRBD1 on 6 matching bases. V lost 8 bases and J lost 0, with 17 bases in between. Germline CDR1 is WNHNN and CDR2 is SYGVQD (reference sequence). The CDR3 is 16 residues long. CDR3 in DNA: TGCGCCAGCCCCCCGGACAGACCCAGCTCCTACAATGAGCAGTTCTTC. It encodes CASPPDRPSSYNEQFF.

The genes are TRBV5-4 and TRBJ2-5, with TRBD2 as a possible D gene (6 bases). Germline CDR1 and CDR2: SGHNT and YYREEE (reference sequence). V dropped 3 bases and J dropped 4 bases, with 16 bases sitting between them. The CDR3 extends over 15 amino acids. As DNA, the CDR3 is TGTGCCAGCAGCTCCGCCCAGGAGGGAGGAGAGACCCAGTACTTC. This codes for CASSSAQEGGETQYF.

This clone was found once. The rearrangement joins TRBV19 to TRBJ2-7; 7 bases align to TRBD1. This CDR3 spans 17 amino acids. Germline-derived CDR1 and CDR2 are LNHDA and SQIVND (reference sequence). V trimming: 6 bases; J trimming: 4 bases; junction bases outside the gene matches: 18. The CDR3 sequence is CASRAQGVSGRGYEQYF. Here the CDR3 DNA reads TGTGCCAGTAGGGCGCAGGGGGTTTCGGGACGGGGATACGAGCAGTACTTC.

The chain uses TRBV2 and TRBJ1-4, with TRBD1 as a possible D gene (5 bases). V lost 6 bases and J lost 5, with 16 bases in between. The CDR3 loop spans 15 amino acids. Per germline, CDR1 SNHLY and CDR2 FYNNEI. The CDR3, as DNA: TGTGCCAGCAGGAAAGAGGGGAGTGTCAATGAAAAACTGTTTTTT. Its protein is CASRKEGSVNEKLFF.

This chain links TRBV7-9 with TRBJ2-7; 10 nucleotides align to TRBD1. CDR3 length equals 18 residues. Per germline, CDR1 SEHNR and CDR2 FQNEAQ (reference sequence). V lost 4 bases and J lost 3; bases outside the gene matches: 15. CDR3 sequence (DNA): TGTGCCAGCAGCTCAAAAGGCTATAGACAGGGGGCGGGCTACGAGCAGTACTTC. Translating it yields CASSSKGYRQGAGYEQYF. Variable domain in full (rest from reference TRBV7-9 and TRBJ2-7): DTGVSQNPRHKITKRGQNVTFRCDPISEHNRLYWYRQTLGQGPEFLTYFQNEAQLEKSRLLSDRFSAERPKGSFSTLEIQRTEQGDSAMYLCASSSKGYRQGAGYEQYFGPGTRLTVT.

This chain connects TRBV30 to TRBJ2-7; D unclear. Between the trimmed V and J ends, which lost 0 bases and 3 bases, there was a span of 9 bases. The CDR3 has 13 residues. Germline V CDR1 and CDR2: GTSNPN, SVGIG (reference sequence). In DNA form, the CDR3 reads TGTGCCTGGAGTGTCGGCAGTAACTACGAGCAGTACTTC. The encoded protein is CAWSVGSNYEQYF.